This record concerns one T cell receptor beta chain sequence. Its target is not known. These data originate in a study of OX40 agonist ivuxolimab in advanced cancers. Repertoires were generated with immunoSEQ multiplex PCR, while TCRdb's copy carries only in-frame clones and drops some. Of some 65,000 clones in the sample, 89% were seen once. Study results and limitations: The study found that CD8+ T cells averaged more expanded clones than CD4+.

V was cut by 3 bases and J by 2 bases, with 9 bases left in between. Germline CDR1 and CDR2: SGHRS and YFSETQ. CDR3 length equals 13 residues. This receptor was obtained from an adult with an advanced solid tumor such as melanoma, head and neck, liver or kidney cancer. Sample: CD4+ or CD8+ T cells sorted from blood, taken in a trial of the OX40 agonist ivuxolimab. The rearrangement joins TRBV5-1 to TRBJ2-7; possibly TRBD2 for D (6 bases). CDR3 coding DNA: TGCGCCAGCAGCTCCACGGGGGCCTACGAGCAGTACTTC. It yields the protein CASSSTGAYEQYF.